This T cell receptor (beta chain) was observed in a study of blood T cell repertoires in COVID-19. Produced via immunoSEQ multiplex PCR; TCRdb's table is partial and in-frame only. The data hold 150,000 to 200,000 clones, with about nine tenths observed a single time. Source material: PBMCs or T cells enriched from blood (not recorded which). This sequence was found in a young woman who had recovered from COVID-19.

CDR3 sequence: CASSPLDRLEETQYF. Here the CDR3 DNA reads TGCGCCAGCAGCCCCCTGGACAGGTTGGAAGAGACCCAGTACTTC. The chain recombines TRBV4-1 with TRBJ2-5, with 7 bases aligning to TRBD1. The CDR3 contains 15 residues. Germline V CDR1 and CDR2: MGHRA, YSYEKL. With 4 bases clipped from V and 3 bases from J, the junction kept 8 bases outside the gene matches.